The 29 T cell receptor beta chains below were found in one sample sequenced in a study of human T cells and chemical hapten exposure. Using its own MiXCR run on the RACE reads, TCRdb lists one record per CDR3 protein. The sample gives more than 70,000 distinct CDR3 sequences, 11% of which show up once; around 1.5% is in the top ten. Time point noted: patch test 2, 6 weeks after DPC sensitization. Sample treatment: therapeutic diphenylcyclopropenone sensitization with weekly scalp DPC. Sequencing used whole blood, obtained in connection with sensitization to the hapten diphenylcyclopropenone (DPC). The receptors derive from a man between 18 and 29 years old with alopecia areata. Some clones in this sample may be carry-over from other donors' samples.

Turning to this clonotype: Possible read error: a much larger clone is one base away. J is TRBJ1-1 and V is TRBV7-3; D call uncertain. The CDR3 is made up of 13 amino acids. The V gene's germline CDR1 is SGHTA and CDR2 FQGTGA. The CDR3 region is CANSYEPNTEAFF. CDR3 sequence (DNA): TGTGCCAACAGCTACGAGCCGAACACTGAAGCTTTCTTT.

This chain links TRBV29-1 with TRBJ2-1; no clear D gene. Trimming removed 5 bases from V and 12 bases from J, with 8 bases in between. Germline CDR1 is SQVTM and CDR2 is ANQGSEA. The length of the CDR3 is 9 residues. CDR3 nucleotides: TGCAGCGTTTTCCGCGGGCAGTTCTTC. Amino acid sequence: CSVFRGQFF.

CDR3 in DNA: TGTGCCAGCAGCCAAAGGGTTACTGAAGCTTTCTTT. Protein product: CASSQRVTEAFF. The V gene is TRBV3-1, the J gene TRBJ1-1; D not certain. The CDR3 loop spans 12 amino acids. CDR1 and CDR2 from the germline V gene are LGHDT and YNNKEL (reference sequence). V was cut by 2 bases and J by 5 bases, with 6 bases left in between.

The CDR3 DNA sequence: TGTGCCAGCTCACCCCGGAGAACAGATACGCAGTATTTT. This codes for CASSPRRTDTQYF. This chain uses TRBV18 with TRBJ2-3, with D hard to call. V lost 3 bases, J lost 3 bases, and 7 bases lay in between. Germline CDR1 and CDR2: KGHSH and LQKENI. The CDR3 extends over 13 amino acids. Using reference TRBV18 and TRBJ2-3 for the parts outside the CDR3, the full variable domain is NAGVMQNPRHLVRRRGQEARLRCSPMKGHSHVYWYRQLPEEGLKFMVYLQKENIIDESGMPKERFSAEFPKEGPSILRIQQVVRGDSAAYFCASSPRRTDTQYFGPGTRLTVL.

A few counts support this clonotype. The CDR3 DNA reads TGCGCCAGCAGTGAGGGGGATTGGCGAAATGAGCAGTTCTTC. This encodes CASSEGDWRNEQFF. The V call is TRBV10-1, the J call TRBJ2-1; D is ambiguous. V lost 2 bases, J lost 7 bases, and 12 bases lay in between. Germline V gives CDR1 WNHNN, CDR2 SYGVQD (reference sequence). The CDR3 spans 14 residues.

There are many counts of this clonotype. CDR3 sequence: CASSFSVVENSPLHF. As DNA, the CDR3 is TGTGCCAGCAGCTTTTCAGTGGTTGAGAATTCACCCCTCCACTTT. The chain has TRBV11-2 and TRBJ1-6; D ambiguous. The V end was cut by 3 bases, the J end by 7 bases, with 13 bases between. CDR1 and CDR2 from the germline V gene are SGHAT and FQNNGV. The CDR3 runs 15 residues.

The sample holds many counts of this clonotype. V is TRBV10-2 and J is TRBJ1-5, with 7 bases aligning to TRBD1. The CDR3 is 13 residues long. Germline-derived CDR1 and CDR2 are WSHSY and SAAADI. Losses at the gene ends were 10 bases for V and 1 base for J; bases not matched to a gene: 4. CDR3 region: CATGQASNQPQHF. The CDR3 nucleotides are TGCGCCACAGGACAGGCAAGCAATCAGCCCCAGCATTTT.

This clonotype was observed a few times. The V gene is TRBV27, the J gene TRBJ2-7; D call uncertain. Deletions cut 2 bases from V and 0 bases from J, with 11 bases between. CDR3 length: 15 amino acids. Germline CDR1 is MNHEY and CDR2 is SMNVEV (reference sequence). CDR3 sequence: CASSLTPVPSYEQYF. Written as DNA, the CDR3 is TGTGCCAGCAGTTTAACACCGGTACCCTCCTACGAGCAGTACTTC.

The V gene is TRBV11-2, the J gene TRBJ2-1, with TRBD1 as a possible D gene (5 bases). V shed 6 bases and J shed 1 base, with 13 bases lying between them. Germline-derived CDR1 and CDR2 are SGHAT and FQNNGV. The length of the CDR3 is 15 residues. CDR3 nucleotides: TGTGCCAGCAGAAGCCCAGGGTCATCCTACAATGAGCAGTTCTTC. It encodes CASRSPGSSYNEQFF.

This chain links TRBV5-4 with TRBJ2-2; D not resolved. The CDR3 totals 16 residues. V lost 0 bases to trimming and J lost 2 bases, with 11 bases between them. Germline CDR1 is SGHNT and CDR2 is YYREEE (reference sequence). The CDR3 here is CASSLALSTNTGELFF. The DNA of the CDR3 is TGTGCCAGCAGCTTGGCGCTGTCCACCAACACCGGGGAGCTGTTTTTT.

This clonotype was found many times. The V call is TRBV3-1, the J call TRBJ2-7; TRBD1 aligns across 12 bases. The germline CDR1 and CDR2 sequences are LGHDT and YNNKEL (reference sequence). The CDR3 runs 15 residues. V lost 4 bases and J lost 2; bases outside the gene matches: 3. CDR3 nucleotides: TGTGCCAGCAGCCCCGGGACAGGGGGCGCCTACGAGCAGTACTTC. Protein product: CASSPGTGGAYEQYF.

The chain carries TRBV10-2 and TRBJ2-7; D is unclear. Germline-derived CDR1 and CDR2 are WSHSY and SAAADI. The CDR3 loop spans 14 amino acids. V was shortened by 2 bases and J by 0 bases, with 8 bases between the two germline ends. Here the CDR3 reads CASSEKSHSYEQYV. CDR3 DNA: TGCGCCAGCAGTGAGAAGTCCCACTCCTACGAGCAGTACGTC.

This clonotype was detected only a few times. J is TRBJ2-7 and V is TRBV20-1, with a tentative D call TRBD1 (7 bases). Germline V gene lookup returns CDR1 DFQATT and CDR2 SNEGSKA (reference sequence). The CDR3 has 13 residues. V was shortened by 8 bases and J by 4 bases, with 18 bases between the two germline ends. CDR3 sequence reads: CSLTPGGNYEQYF. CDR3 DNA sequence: TGCAGTCTGACCCCAGGGGGGAATTACGAGCAGTACTTC.

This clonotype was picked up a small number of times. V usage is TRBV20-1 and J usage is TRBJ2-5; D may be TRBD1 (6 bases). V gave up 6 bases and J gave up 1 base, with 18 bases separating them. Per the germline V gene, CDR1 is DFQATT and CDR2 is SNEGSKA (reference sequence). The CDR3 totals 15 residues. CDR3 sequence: CSAKTGTDPQETQYF. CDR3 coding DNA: TGCAGTGCGAAGACAGGCACCGACCCCCAAGAGACCCAGTACTTC.

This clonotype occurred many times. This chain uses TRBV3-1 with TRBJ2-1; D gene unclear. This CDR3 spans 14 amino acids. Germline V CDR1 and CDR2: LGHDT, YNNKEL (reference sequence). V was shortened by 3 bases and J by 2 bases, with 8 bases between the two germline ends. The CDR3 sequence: CASSHKATYNEQFF. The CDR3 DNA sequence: TGTGCCAGCAGCCACAAGGCGACCTACAATGAGCAGTTCTTC.

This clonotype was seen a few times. The CDR3 sequence is CASREQGRSYEQYF. CDR3 DNA sequence: TGTGCCAGCAGGGAACAGGGAAGGTCCTACGAGCAGTACTTC. This chain uses TRBV28 with TRBJ2-7; possibly TRBD1 for D (6 bases). The CDR3 has 14 residues. V was cut by 6 bases and J by 1 base, with 13 bases left in between. Germline CDR1 and CDR2: MDHEN and SYDVKM.

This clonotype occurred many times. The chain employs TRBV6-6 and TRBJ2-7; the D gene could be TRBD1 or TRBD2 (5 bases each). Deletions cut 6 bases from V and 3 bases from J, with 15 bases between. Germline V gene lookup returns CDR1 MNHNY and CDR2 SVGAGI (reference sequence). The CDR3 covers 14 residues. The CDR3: CASSSGTDGYEQYV. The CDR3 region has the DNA TGTGCCAGCAGCTCCGGGACGGATGGCTACGAGCAGTACGTC.

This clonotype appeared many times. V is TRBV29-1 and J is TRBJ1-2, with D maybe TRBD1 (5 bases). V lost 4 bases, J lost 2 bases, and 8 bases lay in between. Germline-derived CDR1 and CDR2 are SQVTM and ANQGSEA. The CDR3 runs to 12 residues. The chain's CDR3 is CSVGRANYGYTF. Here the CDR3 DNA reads TGCAGCGTTGGCAGGGCCAACTATGGCTACACCTTC.

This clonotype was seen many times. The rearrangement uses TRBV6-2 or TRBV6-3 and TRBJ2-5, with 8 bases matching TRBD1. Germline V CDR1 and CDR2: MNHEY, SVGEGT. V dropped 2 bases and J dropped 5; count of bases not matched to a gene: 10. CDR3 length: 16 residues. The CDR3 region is CASSYRSQGARETQYF. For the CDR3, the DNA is TGTGCCAGCAGTTACAGGAGTCAGGGGGCGCGGGAGACCCAGTACTTC.

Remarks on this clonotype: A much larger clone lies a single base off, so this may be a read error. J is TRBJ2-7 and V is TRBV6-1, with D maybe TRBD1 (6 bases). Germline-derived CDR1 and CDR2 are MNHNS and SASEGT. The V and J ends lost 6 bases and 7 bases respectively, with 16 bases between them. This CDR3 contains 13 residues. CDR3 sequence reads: CASRALGAREQYV. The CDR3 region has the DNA TGTGCCAGCAGAGCACTGGGGGCCAGGGAGCAGTACGTC.

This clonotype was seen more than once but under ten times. The CDR3 region has the DNA TGCAGCGTTGAAGTGGGAGACAGGGGGCCTGAAGCTTTCTTT. Protein: CSVEVGDRGPEAFF. This sequence joins TRBV29-1 and TRBJ1-1, with 10 positions matching TRBD1. The CDR3 is 14 amino acids. CDR1 is SQVTM, CDR2 ANQGSEA, per germline. V shed 1 base and J 6 bases; nucleotides not matched to a gene: 5.

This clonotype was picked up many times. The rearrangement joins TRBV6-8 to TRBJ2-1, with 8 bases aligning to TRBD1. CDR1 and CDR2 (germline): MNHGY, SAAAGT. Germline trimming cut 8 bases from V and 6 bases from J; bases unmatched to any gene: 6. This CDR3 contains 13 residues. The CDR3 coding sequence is TGTGCCAGCCAGGGGGCATCGTCCAATGAGCAGTTCTTC. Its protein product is CASQGASSNEQFF.

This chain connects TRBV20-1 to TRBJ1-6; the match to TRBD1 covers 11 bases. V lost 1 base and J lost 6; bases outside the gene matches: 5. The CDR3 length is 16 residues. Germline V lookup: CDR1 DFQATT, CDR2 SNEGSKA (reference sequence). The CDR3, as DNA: TGCAGTGCTAGAGTAGGGGACAGGGGGTTTAATTCACCCCTCCACTTT. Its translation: CSARVGDRGFNSPLHF.

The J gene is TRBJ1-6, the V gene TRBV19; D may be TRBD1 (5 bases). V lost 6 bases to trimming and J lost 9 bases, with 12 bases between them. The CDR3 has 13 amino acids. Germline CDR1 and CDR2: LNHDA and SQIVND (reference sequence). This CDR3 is CASSGHGSSPLHF. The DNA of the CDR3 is TGTGCCAGTAGCGGACACGGCAGTTCACCCCTCCACTTT.

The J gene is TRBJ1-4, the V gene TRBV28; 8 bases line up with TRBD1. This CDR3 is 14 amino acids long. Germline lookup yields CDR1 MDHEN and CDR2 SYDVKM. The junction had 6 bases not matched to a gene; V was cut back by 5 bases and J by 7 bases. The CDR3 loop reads CASSEQGASEKLFF. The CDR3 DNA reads TGTGCCAGCAGTGAGCAGGGGGCAAGTGAAAAACTGTTTTTT.

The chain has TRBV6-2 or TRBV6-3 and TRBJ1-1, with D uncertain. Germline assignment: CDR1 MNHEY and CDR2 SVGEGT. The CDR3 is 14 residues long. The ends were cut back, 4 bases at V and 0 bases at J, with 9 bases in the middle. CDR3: CASSLPVMNTEAFF. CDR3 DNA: TGTGCCAGCAGTTTACCCGTCATGAACACTGAAGCTTTCTTT.

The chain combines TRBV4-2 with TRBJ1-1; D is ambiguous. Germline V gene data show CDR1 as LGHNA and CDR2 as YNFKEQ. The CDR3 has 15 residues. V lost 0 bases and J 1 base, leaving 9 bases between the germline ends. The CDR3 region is CASSQDPGPNTEAFF. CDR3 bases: TGTGCCAGCAGCCAAGATCCAGGCCCGAACACTGAAGCTTTCTTT.

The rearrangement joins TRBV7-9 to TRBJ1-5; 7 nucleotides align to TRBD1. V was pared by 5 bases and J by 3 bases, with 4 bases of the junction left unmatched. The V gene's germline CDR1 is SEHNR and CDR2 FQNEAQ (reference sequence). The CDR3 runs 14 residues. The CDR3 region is CASSMGQPNQPQHF. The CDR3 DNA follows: TGTGCCAGCAGCATGGGACAGCCCAATCAGCCCCAGCATTTT.

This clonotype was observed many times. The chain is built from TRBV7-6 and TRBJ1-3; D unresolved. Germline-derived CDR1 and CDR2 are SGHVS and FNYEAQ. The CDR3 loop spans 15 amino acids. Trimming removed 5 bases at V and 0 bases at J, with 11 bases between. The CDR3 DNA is TGTGCCAGCAGCCAGGACGGTTACTCTGGAAACACCATATATTTT. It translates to CASSQDGYSGNTIYF.